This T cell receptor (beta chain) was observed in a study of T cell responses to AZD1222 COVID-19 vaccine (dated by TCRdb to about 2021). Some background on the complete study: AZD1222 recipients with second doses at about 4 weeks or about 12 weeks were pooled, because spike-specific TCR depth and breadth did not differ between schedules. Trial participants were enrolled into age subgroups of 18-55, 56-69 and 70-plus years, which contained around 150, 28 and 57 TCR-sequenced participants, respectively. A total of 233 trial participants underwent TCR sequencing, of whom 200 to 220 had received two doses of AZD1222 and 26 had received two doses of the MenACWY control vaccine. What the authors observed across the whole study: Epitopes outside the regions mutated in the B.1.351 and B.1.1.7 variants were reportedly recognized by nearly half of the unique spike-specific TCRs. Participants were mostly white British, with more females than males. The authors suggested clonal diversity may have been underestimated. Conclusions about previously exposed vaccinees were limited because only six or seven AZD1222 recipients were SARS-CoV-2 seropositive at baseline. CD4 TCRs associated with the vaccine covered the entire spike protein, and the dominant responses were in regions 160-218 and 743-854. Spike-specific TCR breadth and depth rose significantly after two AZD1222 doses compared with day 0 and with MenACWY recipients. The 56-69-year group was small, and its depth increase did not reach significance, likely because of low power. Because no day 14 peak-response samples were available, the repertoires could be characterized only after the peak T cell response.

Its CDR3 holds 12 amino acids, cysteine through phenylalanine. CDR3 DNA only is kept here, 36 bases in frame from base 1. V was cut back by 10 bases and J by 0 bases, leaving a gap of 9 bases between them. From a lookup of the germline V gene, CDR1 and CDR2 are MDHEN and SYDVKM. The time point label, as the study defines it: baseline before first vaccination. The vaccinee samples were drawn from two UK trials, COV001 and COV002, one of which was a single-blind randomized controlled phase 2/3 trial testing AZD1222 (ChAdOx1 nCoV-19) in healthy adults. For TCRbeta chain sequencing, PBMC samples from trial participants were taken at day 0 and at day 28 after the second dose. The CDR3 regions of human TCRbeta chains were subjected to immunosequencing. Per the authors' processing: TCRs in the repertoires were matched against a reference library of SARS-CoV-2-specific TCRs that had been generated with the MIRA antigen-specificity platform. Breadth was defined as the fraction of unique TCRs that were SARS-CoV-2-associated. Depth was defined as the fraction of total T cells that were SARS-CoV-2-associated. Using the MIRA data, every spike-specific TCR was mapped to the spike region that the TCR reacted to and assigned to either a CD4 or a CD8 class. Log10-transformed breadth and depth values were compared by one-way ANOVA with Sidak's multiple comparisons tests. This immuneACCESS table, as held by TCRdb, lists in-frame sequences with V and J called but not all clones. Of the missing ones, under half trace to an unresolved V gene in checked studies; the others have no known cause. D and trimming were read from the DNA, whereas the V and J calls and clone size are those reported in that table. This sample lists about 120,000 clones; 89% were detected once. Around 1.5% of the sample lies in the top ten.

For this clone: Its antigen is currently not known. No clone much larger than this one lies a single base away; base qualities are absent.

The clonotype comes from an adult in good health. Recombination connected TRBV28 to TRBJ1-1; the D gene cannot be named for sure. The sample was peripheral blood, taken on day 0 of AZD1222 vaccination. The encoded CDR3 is CATPGLNTEAFF. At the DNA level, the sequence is TGTGCCACCCCAGGCCTGAACACTGAAGCTTTCTTT. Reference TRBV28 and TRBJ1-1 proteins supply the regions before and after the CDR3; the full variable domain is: DVKVTQSSRYLVKRTGEKVFLECVQDMDHENMFWYRQDPGLGLRLIYFSYDVKMKEKGDIPEGYSVSREKKERFSLILESASTNQTSMYLCATPGLNTEAFFGQGTRLTVV.